This passage covers 8 T cell receptor beta chains from one sample sequenced in a study of blood T cell repertoires in COVID-19. TCRdb keeps only in-frame clones here, not all; method: immunoSEQ multiplex PCR. The table records roughly 160,000 clones, around 84% of them present only once. Sequencing input: peripheral blood. The receptors derive from a man aged 55-75 years with COVID-19, enrolled during active disease.

The chain links TRBV9 to TRBJ1-1, with D hard to call. Germline V gene sequence: CDR1 SGDLS, CDR2 YYNGEE. V lost 4 bases, J lost 1 base, and 11 bases lay in between. This CDR3 comprises 14 residues. The CDR3 DNA reads TGTGCCAGCAGCTTTCAGGTCACGAACACTGAAGCTTTCTTT. Protein product: CASSFQVTNTEAFF.

The V call is TRBV7-8, the J call TRBJ1-5; 9 bases align to TRBD1. The trim removed 5 bases at V and 9 bases at J, leaving 8 bases unmatched. CDR1 and CDR2 (germline): SGHVS, FQNEAQ. This CDR3 has 14 amino acids. The CDR3 nucleotides read TGTGCCAGCAGCCTCTACAGGGGGCCCTCGCCCCAGCATTTT. It translates to CASSLYRGPSPQHF. The variable domain in full, completed from reference TRBV7-8 and TRBJ1-5, reads GAGVSQSPRYKVAKRGQDVALRCDPISGHVSLFWYQQALGQGPEFLTYFQNEAQLDKSGLPSDRFFAERPEGSVSTLKIQRTQQEDSAVYLCASSLYRGPSPQHFGDGTRLSIL.

This clone has only one observation. The chain combines TRBV27 with TRBJ2-2; tentatively, D is TRBD1 (6 bases). Germline V CDR1 and CDR2: MNHEY, SMNVEV (reference sequence). V was trimmed by 6 bases and J by 7 bases, leaving 15 bases between them. The CDR3 covers 14 residues. The chain's CDR3 is CASRLGAGVGELFF. The CDR3 DNA is TGTGCCAGCAGACTGGGGGCTGGCGTCGGGGAGCTGTTTTTT.

This clone has more than one count but fewer than ten. The CDR3 DNA sequence: TGTGCCAGTAGCTCGGTCGGGGGAGGCTACGAGCAGTACTTC. This encodes CASSSVGGGYEQYF. The chain recombines TRBV19 with TRBJ2-7, with D possibly matching TRBD2 (6 bases). Germline V gene data show CDR1 as LNHDA and CDR2 as SQIVND (reference sequence). Trimming stripped 6 bases from V and 3 bases from J, with 15 bases between. CDR3 length equals 14 residues.

J is TRBJ1-1 and V is TRBV18; D gene unclear. From germline, CDR1 is KGHSH and CDR2 LQKENI. The CDR3 has 14 amino acids. With 3 bases removed from V and 1 base from J, the gap between germline ends came to 9 bases. This CDR3 is CASSPRRENTEAFF. The CDR3 bases are TGTGCCAGCTCACCTAGGAGGGAGAACACTGAAGCTTTCTTT.

The chain carries TRBV7-9 and TRBJ2-3; 10 positions agree with TRBD1. Germline assignment: CDR1 SEHNR and CDR2 FQNEAQ (reference sequence). The CDR3 loop spans 18 amino acids. The V gene end was trimmed by 5 bases and the J gene end by 8 bases; junction bases not matched to a gene: 19. The CDR3 reads CASSRTPDRGRGTGTQYF. The CDR3 DNA follows: TGTGCCAGCAGCCGAACACCCGACAGGGGGCGAGGGACGGGTACGCAGTATTTT.

A single count supports this clone. The chain couples TRBV23-1 to TRBJ2-7, with a tentative D call TRBD1 (6 bases). TRBV23-1 is classed as an ORF, of uncertain function. The length of the CDR3 is 15 residues. Trimming took off 4 bases at V and 12 bases at J, with 25 bases between the two ends. Here the CDR3 DNA reads TGCGCCAGCAGTCGCCCGGGACAAGTGACGTCCTGGGGGTACTTC. It yields the protein CASSRPGQVTSWGYF.

This chain uses TRBV7-9 with TRBJ1-4; D possibly corresponds to TRBD1 (5 bases). The CDR3 extends over 14 amino acids. V gave up 5 bases and J gave up 4 bases, with 11 bases separating them. CDR1 is SEHNR, CDR2 FQNEAQ, per germline (reference sequence). This chain's CDR3 is CASSRQTDNEKLFF. DNA of the CDR3: TGTGCCAGCAGCCGACAGACTGATAATGAAAAACTGTTTTTT. Together with reference TRBV7-9 and TRBJ1-4, the CDR3 gives the full variable domain: DTGVSQNPRHKITKRGQNVTFRCDPISEHNRLYWYRQTLGQGPEFLTYFQNEAQLEKSRLLSDRFSAERPKGSFSTLEIQRTEQGDSAMYLCASSRQTDNEKLFFGSGTQLSVL.